Presented here are 27 T cell receptor beta chains from one specimen sequenced in a study of cytomegalovirus exposure and HLA in healthy donors. Profiled with immunoSEQ multiplex PCR; TCRdb holds only in-frame clones, not every one. The profile covers about 98,000 clones, with around 85% appearing a single time and roughly 3.9% taken by the ten largest. Source material: PBMCs. These receptors all stem from a woman in her twenties or thirties in good health and CMV-seronegative.

The V gene is TRBV11-2, the J gene TRBJ2-3; a possible D gene is TRBD2 (6 bases). The germline V gene has CDR1 SGHAT and CDR2 FQNNGV. The CDR3 runs to 17 residues. V dropped 1 base and J dropped 3 bases, with 17 bases sitting between them. CDR3 nucleotide sequence: TGTGCCAGCAGCTTAGGGCGTCGCGGGGATGGGACAGATACGCAGTATTTT. Translated, it gives CASSLGRRGDGTDTQYF.

The gene calls are TRBV18 and TRBJ1-1, with D unclear. The CDR3 covers 12 residues. V was cut by 6 bases and J by 7 bases, with 12 bases left in between. Looked up from germline, CDR1 is KGHSH and CDR2 is LQKENI. DNA for the CDR3: TGTGCCAGCTCTGTCAAAGGGAGTGAAGCTTTCTTT. Protein sequence: CASSVKGSEAFF.

The V and J genes are TRBV2 and TRBJ1-1; TRBD1 aligns across 8 bases. CDR1 and CDR2 from the germline V gene are SNHLY and FYNNEI. The CDR3 length is 15 residues. The ends lost 1 base at V and 10 bases at J; junction bases unmatched: 11. The CDR3 nucleotides are TGTGCCAGCAGTGAAGTAGGACAGGGTCTAGGCTTAGCTTTCTTT. Its translation: CASSEVGQGLGLAFF.

This chain connects TRBV29-1 to TRBJ2-5; D might be TRBD2 (6 bases). The CDR3 is 13 amino acids. V lost 5 bases and J 5 bases, leaving 15 bases between the germline ends. Germline V CDR1 and CDR2: SQVTM, ANQGSEA. Here the CDR3 DNA reads TGCAGCGTTCTCGGGGGTAAGGGGGAGACCCAGTACTTC. Encoded protein: CSVLGGKGETQYF.

The chain recombines TRBV11-2 with TRBJ2-3, with D hard to call. The CDR3 length is 12 residues. Germline V gene data show CDR1 as SGHAT and CDR2 as FQNNGV. Trimming removed 1 base at V and 8 bases at J, with 7 bases between. The CDR3 spells CASSLGGGTQYF. The CDR3 nucleotides read TGTGCCAGCAGCTTAGGCGGCGGTACGCAGTATTTT.

This sequence joins TRBV27 and TRBJ2-6; D unresolved. V was clipped by 8 bases and J by 0 bases, with 11 bases between them. This CDR3 has 15 residues. From germline, CDR1 is MNHEY and CDR2 SMNVEV (reference sequence). The CDR3 region is CASGQLSSGANVLTF. In DNA form, the CDR3 reads TGTGCCAGCGGGCAGTTAAGCTCTGGGGCCAACGTCCTGACTTTC.

The chain combines TRBV5-4 with TRBJ1-6, with 7 bases fitting TRBD1. Trimming cost V 9 bases and J 10 bases; bases outside gene matches: 16. CDR1 SGHNT and CDR2 YYREEE come from the germline V gene (reference sequence). CDR3 size: 15 residues. The CDR3 here is CATKANRGSMSPLHF. In DNA, the CDR3 is TGTGCCACCAAGGCCAACAGGGGATCAATGTCACCCCTCCACTTT.

The chain carries TRBV28 and TRBJ1-4; a possible D gene is TRBD1 (5 bases). Trimming pared 3 bases from V and 0 bases from J, leaving 14 bases between. Germline CDR1 MDHEN, CDR2 SYDVKM. The CDR3 contains 17 residues. The CDR3 here is CASSFLQGMTTNEKLFF. CDR3 in DNA: TGTGCCAGCAGTTTTCTTCAGGGTATGACAACTAATGAAAAACTGTTTTTT.

This chain joins TRBV29-1 and TRBJ1-1; 7 positions match TRBD1. J was trimmed by 8 bases and V by 4 bases; bases with no gene match: 13. The germline V gene encodes CDR1 SQVTM and CDR2 ANQGSEA. The CDR3 has 14 amino acids. Written as DNA, the CDR3 is TGCAGCGTTGGGGGGACAGCCCAGGGGAAAGAAGCTTTCTTT. This codes for CSVGGTAQGKEAFF.

This chain uses TRBV4-3 with TRBJ2-1, with D perhaps matching TRBD2 (6 bases). Germline CDR1 LGHNA, CDR2 YSLEER. Trimming removed 1 base at V and 9 bases at J, with 16 bases between. The CDR3 consists of 15 residues. The CDR3 nucleotides are TGCGCCAGCAGCCAAGGAGCGGGCTCCCCAGGTGAGCAGTTCTTC. It yields the protein CASSQGAGSPGEQFF.

This chain links TRBV2 with TRBJ1-1; 8 nucleotides line up with TRBD1. Looked up from germline, CDR1 is SNHLY and CDR2 is FYNNEI. J gave up 10 bases and V 4 bases, and 2 bases lay outside the gene matches. The CDR3 contains 11 residues. The CDR3 DNA reads TGTGCCAGCAGTGGGGGACAGGCAGCTTTCTTT. Its translation is CASSGGQAAFF.

This clone was picked up a small number of times. The chain uses TRBV28 and TRBJ1-2; D ambiguous. V was trimmed by 8 bases and J by 2 bases, leaving 18 bases between them. CDR1 and CDR2 from the germline V gene are MDHEN and SYDVKM. The CDR3 covers 15 residues. DNA of the CDR3: TGTGCCAGCCGGCCCGAGGAAGGAGAAAACTATGGCTACACCTTC. Its translation is CASRPEEGENYGYTF.

V usage is TRBV7-3 and J usage is TRBJ2-7; D possibly corresponds to TRBD2 (5 bases). Germline V gives CDR1 SGHTA, CDR2 FQGTGA. V was shortened by 2 bases and J by 0 bases, with 5 bases between the two germline ends. The CDR3 length is 13 residues. The CDR3 DNA sequence: TGTGCCAGCAGCTTAGCGGGCTCCTACGAGCAGTACTTC. Residues: CASSLAGSYEQYF.

V usage is TRBV18 and J usage is TRBJ1-5; D gene uncertain. The CDR3 has 14 residues. Germline values: CDR1 KGHSH, CDR2 LQKENI. V lost 5 bases to trimming and J lost 6 bases, with 14 bases between them. The CDR3 DNA is TGTGCCAGCTCATCCGGGGTTAGTAGTCAGCCCCAGCATTTT. Translation gives CASSSGVSSQPQHF. Complete variable domain (other parts from reference TRBV18 and TRBJ1-5): NAGVMQNPRHLVRRRGQEARLRCSPMKGHSHVYWYRQLPEEGLKFMVYLQKENIIDESGMPKERFSAEFPKEGPSILRIQQVVRGDSAAYFCASSSGVSSQPQHFGDGTRLSIL.

The rearrangement links TRBV1 to TRBJ2-7; no check of the table's D call, TRBD2, against the DNA was made. TRBV1 is a recognized pseudogene. There are 16 residues in the CDR3. CDR3 sequence: CTSSQKLRRSSYEQYF. CDR3 sequence (DNA): TGCACCAGCAGCCAAAAGTTGCGGAGGAGCTCCTACGAGCAGTACTTC.

CDR3 protein: CASSLVWSQDSPLHF. The CDR3 DNA is TGTGCCAGCAGCTTAGTGTGGTCACAGGACTCACCCCTCCACTTT. This chain links TRBV7-8 with TRBJ1-6, with a possible D match to TRBD1 (5 bases). The length of the CDR3 is 15 residues. The V gene's germline CDR1 is SGHVS and CDR2 FQNEAQ. Deletions cut 1 base from V and 10 bases from J, with 14 bases between.

The CDR3 loop is CASGHTGELFF. CDR3 sequence (DNA): TGTGCCAGCGGGCATACCGGGGAGCTGTTTTTT. The chain carries TRBV28 and TRBJ2-2, with D unclear. Between the trimmed V and J ends, which lost 8 bases and 5 bases, there was a span of 6 bases. The CDR3 is 11 amino acids. The germline gives CDR1 MDHEN, CDR2 SYDVKM.

This rearrangement joins TRBV18 to TRBJ1-1, with TRBD1 identical over 8 bases. Germline CDR1 reads KGHSH; CDR2 reads LQKENI. The CDR3 extends over 15 amino acids. V shed 2 bases, J shed 1 base, and the junction held 3 bases outside the gene matches. CDR3 nucleotide sequence: TGTGCCAGCTCACCAAGGACAGGGCAGAACACTGAAGCTTTCTTT. Its translation is CASSPRTGQNTEAFF.

The chain recombines TRBV28 with TRBJ1-1, with D hard to call. There are 13 residues in the CDR3. With 2 bases removed from V and 2 bases from J, the gap between germline ends came to 6 bases. Germline CDR1 is MDHEN and CDR2 is SYDVKM. For the CDR3, the DNA is TGTGCCAGCAGTTTAATACTCAACACTGAAGCTTTCTTT. This encodes CASSLILNTEAFF.

This rearrangement joins TRBV9 to TRBJ1-1; D gene ambiguous. The germline gives CDR1 SGDLS, CDR2 YYNGEE. Trimming took 3 bases from V and 7 from J, leaving 16 bases between them. The CDR3 totals 14 residues. The CDR3 DNA is TGTGCCAGCAGCGAACAACAGTTAGTCGGTGAAGCTTTCTTT. Translation: CASSEQQLVGEAFF. Using reference TRBV9 and TRBJ1-1 for the parts outside the CDR3, the full variable domain is DSGVTQTPKHLITATGQRVTLRCSPRSGDLSVYWYQQSLDQGLQFLIQYYNGEERAKGNILERFSAQQFPDLHSELNLSSLELGDSALYFCASSEQQLVGEAFFGQGTRLTVV.

The chain employs TRBV27 and TRBJ2-7; 13 bases match TRBD2. This CDR3 region has 16 residues. Germline V CDR1 and CDR2: MNHEY, SMNVEV (reference sequence). Unmatched junction bases numbered 13, after V lost 5 bases and J lost 9 bases. The CDR3 is CASSPPGLAGLGWQYF. The CDR3 DNA reads as TGTGCCAGCAGTCCGCCGGGACTAGCGGGACTGGGTTGGCAGTACTTC.

The rearrangement links TRBV5-4 to TRBJ2-7; D gene unclear. The ends were cut back, 3 bases at V and 0 bases at J, with 7 bases in the middle. Germline V gene sequence: CDR1 SGHNT, CDR2 YYREEE (reference sequence). CDR3 length equals 13 residues. CDR3 in DNA: TGTGCCAGCAGCTCCCCGTTCTCCTACGAGCAGTACTTC. Its translation: CASSSPFSYEQYF.

The genes are TRBV4-1 and TRBJ1-5; the match to TRBD1 covers 11 bases. Germline loops: CDR1 MGHRA, CDR2 YSYEKL. This CDR3 contains 19 residues. V gave up 0 bases and J gave up 2 bases; unmatched junction bases: 9. The CDR3 DNA sequence: TGCGCCAGCAGCCAAGAACCCGGGACAGGGGGGGCCCGCAATCAGCCCCAGCATTTT. Translation: CASSQEPGTGGARNQPQHF.

This clone has just one count. The gene calls are TRBV5-1 and TRBJ1-5; TRBD1 aligns across 7 bases. J gave up 9 bases and V 4 bases, and 10 bases lay outside the gene matches. The germline CDR1 and CDR2 sequences are SGHRS and YFSETQ. The CDR3 is 14 amino acids. The CDR3 DNA follows: TGCGCCAGCAGCATAGACAGGGCCTCGGGGCCCCAGCATTTT. Protein sequence: CASSIDRASGPQHF. Supplemented by reference TRBV5-1 and TRBJ1-5, the full variable domain reads KAGVTQTPRYLIKTRGQQVTLSCSPISGHRSVSWYQQTPGQGLQFLFEYFSETQRNKGNFPGRFSGRQFSNSRSEMNVSTLELGDSALYLCASSIDRASGPQHFGDGTRLSIL.

The gene calls are TRBV5-1 and TRBJ1-1; 7 bases align to TRBD1. CDR3 length: 13 amino acids. V trimming: 4 bases; J trimming: 5 bases; junction bases outside the gene matches: 5. Germline assignment: CDR1 SGHRS and CDR2 YFSETQ. The CDR3 protein is CASSDRVSTEAFF. The CDR3 DNA reads TGCGCCAGCAGCGACAGGGTTAGTACTGAAGCTTTCTTT.

This clone has just one count. V and J are TRBV7-2 and TRBJ1-5; 7 nucleotides agree with TRBD1. With V trimmed by 5 bases and J by 5 bases, 15 bases remained unmatched. CDR1 is SGHTA, CDR2 FQGNSA, per germline. CDR3 size: 17 residues. The CDR3 DNA is TGTGCCAGCAGCCAATACAGACAGGGTCGGTTTCATCAGCCCCAGCATTTT. The encoded protein is CASSQYRQGRFHQPQHF.

This chain joins TRBV12-5 and TRBJ1-1; D is unresolved. The CDR3 loop spans 14 amino acids. V was trimmed by 1 base and J by 8 bases, leaving 14 bases between them. Germline lookup yields CDR1 LGHNT and CDR2 FRNRAP. CDR3 sequence (DNA): TGTGCTAGTGGTTTGGGTACCGGGTATCCCGAAGCTTTCTTT. This translates into CASGLGTGYPEAFF.